The source of this T cell receptor beta chain is a study of graft-versus-host responses after intestinal transplantation. Study-wide context: In this cohort, recipients had multivisceral, liver-intestinal, or isolated intestinal transplants. Anti-thymocyte globulin induction, then tacrolimus and steroids for two to four years, went to all recipients.

Study-level points and caveats: Subjects displaying graft-donor T cell macrochimerism possessed elevated graft-versus-host to host-versus-graft clonal ratios inside allografts. Early post-transplant falls in HvG clones accompanied the peak levels of circulating GvH clones.

TCRdb's table, derived via immunoSEQ multiplex PCR, lists solely in-frame clones and lacks some. The repertoire consists of about 100,000 clones, with about 90% occurring once and the leading ten covering over 0.95%. A word on this clone: Its antigen is undetermined.

V shed 6 bases and J shed 8 bases, with 14 bases lying between them. The CDR3 is 13 amino acids. Germline V gives CDR1 SEHNR, CDR2 FQNEAQ (reference sequence). The source material was unstimulated CD4+ T cells sorted from spleen or lymph node cells, sampled before transplant. This chain uses TRBV7-9 with TRBJ2-1, with TRBD2 as a possible D gene (5 bases). This TCR was sampled from a human donor who was the organ donor for an intestinal transplant. The CDR3 sequence: CASRYKEADEQFF. As DNA, the CDR3 is TGTGCCAGCAGATATAAGGAGGCCGATGAGCAGTTCTTC.